The clone carrying this TCR beta chain was picked up a small number of times. Its matching antigen is unknown. The data stem from a study of OX40 agonist ivuxolimab in advanced cancers. As for the study in general: An agonistic anti-OX40 (CD134) antibody, ivuxolimab, was used to treat the patients. Eligibility rules accepted prior anti-PD-1, anti-PD-L1 or anti-CTLA-4 therapy, and around 38% had some.

Sequenced by immunoSEQ multiplex PCR; TCRdb stores in-frame clones only, minus some. The sample gives around 75,000 clones, approximately 80% of which show up once; 0.85% to 1.3% is in the top ten. Blood samples were obtained at baseline, cycle 4 day 1, and cycle 7 day 1. V shed 1 base and J shed 4 bases, with 7 bases lying between them. The CDR3 spans 13 residues. Germline CDR1 SEHNR, CDR2 FQNEAQ (reference sequence). Study-wide results and caveats: Fewer expanded clones were found on average in CD4+ than in CD8+ T cells.

The chain is built from TRBV7-9 and TRBJ1-1; D is undetermined. Sample: CD4+ or CD8+ T cells sorted from blood, taken in a trial of the OX40 agonist ivuxolimab. The origin of this receptor is an adult with an advanced solid tumor such as melanoma, head and neck, liver or kidney cancer. CDR3 sequence reads: CASSLDSSTEAFF. The CDR3 coding sequence is TGTGCCAGCAGCTTAGACAGCTCCACTGAAGCTTTCTTT.